The 19 T cell receptor beta chains listed next were all sequenced from one sample in a study of early T cells in non-severe SARS-CoV-2 infection. TCRdb reprocessed the 5' RACE reads with MiXCR, giving one entry per CDR3 protein. In the table there are about 52,000 distinct CDR3 sequences, about 5.9% of which are singletons. Sequencing was performed on whole blood. These receptor sequences come from an adult who was a healthcare worker with PCR-confirmed SARS-CoV-2 infection or an uninfected control (not recorded which).

The chain has TRBV11-2 and TRBJ2-1; D is uncertain. This CDR3 is built from 14 residues. V shed 2 bases and J shed 3 bases, with 8 bases lying between them. From germline, CDR1 is SGHAT and CDR2 FQNNGV. The CDR3 DNA reads as TGTGCCAGCAGCTTACCCCCACTCTACAATGAGCAGTTCTTC. It translates to CASSLPPLYNEQFF.

This clonotype was counted at least ten times. The rearrangement uses TRBV4-2 and TRBJ1-5; unclear D gene. The V end lost 0 bases, the J end lost 2 bases, and 20 bases lay between the germline ends. The CDR3 is 19 residues long. Germline V gene lookup returns CDR1 LGHNA and CDR2 YNFKEQ. The CDR3 DNA reads as TGTGCCAGCAGCCAAGATATATTCGTCCCTGACCCGGGCAATCAGCCCCAGCATTTT. As protein: CASSQDIFVPDPGNQPQHF.

This clonotype was recorded at least ten times. This chain connects TRBV11-2 to TRBJ1-5; D is ambiguous. The length of the CDR3 is 13 residues. Germline CDR1 SGHAT, CDR2 FQNNGV. The V end was cut by 0 bases, the J end by 7 bases, with 7 bases between. CDR3 in amino acids: CASSLDVRQPQHF. The CDR3 bases are TGTGCCAGCAGCTTAGACGTGAGGCAGCCCCAGCATTTT.

The sample holds many counts of this clonotype. The rearrangement uses TRBV6-6 and TRBJ1-5; TRBD1 matches at 9 bases. V shed 5 bases, J shed 6 bases, and the junction held 8 bases outside the gene matches. The CDR3 runs to 15 residues. Germline CDR1 reads MNHNY; CDR2 reads SVGAGI (reference sequence). The chain's CDR3 is CASSPPGQGGQPQHF. For the CDR3, the DNA is TGTGCCAGCAGTCCTCCGGGACAGGGCGGTCAGCCCCAGCATTTT.

The chain recombines TRBV3-1 with TRBJ2-2, with D uncertain. The germline CDR1 and CDR2 sequences are LGHDT and YNNKEL (reference sequence). The CDR3 runs 14 residues. V lost 7 bases, J lost 3 bases, and 12 bases lay in between. CDR3 sequence: CASTSGPDTGELFF. In DNA form, the CDR3 reads TGTGCCAGCACTTCCGGACCCGACACCGGGGAGCTGTTTTTT.

This clonotype was picked up many times. The chain carries TRBV27 and TRBJ1-6, with D possibly TRBD1 on 6 matching bases. The germline CDR1 and CDR2 sequences are MNHEY and SMNVEV (reference sequence). Trimming stripped 7 bases from V and 1 base from J, with 11 bases between. CDR3 length: 15 residues. CDR3 DNA: TGTGCCAGCAAAGGGGGATGGTCCTATAATTCACCCCTCCACTTT. Translated: CASKGGWSYNSPLHF.

At least ten counts were recorded for this clonotype. It is likely a read error, because the conserved phenylalanine at the end of the CDR3 is missing. Because the CDR3's place on the DNA is in doubt, the DNA is left out and the CDR3 is given as listed by TCRdb. The chain couples TRBV6-2 or TRBV6-3 to TRBJ2-1; TRBD1 is taken as the D call from the table, unchecked against the DNA. The CDR3 region is 13 residues in length, termini included. CDR1 is MNHEY, CDR2 SVGEGT, per germline. CDR3 sequence reads: CASGNPGGSLSYH.

This clonotype was detected many times. The genes are TRBV5-6 and TRBJ1-1; tentatively, D is TRBD1 (5 bases). This CDR3 region has 16 residues. Looked up from germline, CDR1 is SGHDT and CDR2 is YYEEEE. Trimming took 4 bases from V and 0 from J, leaving 16 bases between them. CDR3: CASSVWSGTMNTEAFF. The DNA of the CDR3 is TGTGCCAGCAGCGTTTGGTCCGGGACGATGAACACTGAAGCTTTCTTT.

This clonotype was counted ten times or more. The chain carries TRBV11-2 and TRBJ2-1; the D gene is possibly TRBD1 (6 bases). The ends were cut back, 5 bases at V and 2 bases at J, with 13 bases in the middle. Germline V gene data show CDR1 as SGHAT and CDR2 as FQNNGV. This CDR3 has 15 residues. The CDR3 loop is CASSTGRGAYNEQFF. DNA for the CDR3: TGTGCCAGCAGCACAGGGAGAGGGGCCTACAATGAGCAGTTCTTC.

The table lists this clonotype with many counts. The rearrangement links TRBV5-1 to TRBJ1-1; 7 nucleotides match TRBD1. Germline trimming cut 5 bases from V and 2 bases from J; bases unmatched to any gene: 12. Germline loops: CDR1 SGHRS, CDR2 YFSETQ. CDR3 size: 16 residues. CDR3 DNA sequence: TGCGCCAGCAGATCACCCCGGGGACAGATAAACACTGAAGCTTTCTTT. Encoded protein: CASRSPRGQINTEAFF.

This rearrangement joins TRBV2 to TRBJ2-7; D is unresolved. CDR1 is SNHLY and CDR2 is FYNNEI in the germline V gene. CDR3 length equals 15 residues. V lost 0 bases and J lost 0, with 9 bases in between. CDR3 amino acids: CASSEAQGSSYEQYF. The CDR3 bases are TGTGCCAGCAGTGAAGCGCAAGGTTCCTCCTACGAGCAGTACTTC.

This clonotype has a handful of counts. The chain couples TRBV7-8 to TRBJ2-3; 7 bases match TRBD1. The CDR3 extends over 16 amino acids. V lost 5 bases and J lost 3; bases outside the gene matches: 11. CDR1 and CDR2 from the germline V gene are SGHVS and FQNEAQ. DNA for the CDR3: TGTGCCAGCAGCCGCAGAGGGGACAGTGGAACAGATACGCAGTATTTT. Its protein product is CASSRRGDSGTDTQYF.

This clonotype was observed a handful of times. CDR3 region: CASSLGLLARPGGTEAFF. The CDR3 DNA reads TGCGCCAGCAGCTTGGGCCTGCTCGCTCGCCCCGGTGGCACTGAAGCTTTCTTT. The chain recombines TRBV5-1 with TRBJ1-1; unclear D gene. Trimming stripped 0 bases from V and 4 bases from J, with 22 bases between. This CDR3 contains 18 residues. The germline gives CDR1 SGHRS, CDR2 YFSETQ.

This clonotype was picked up many times. V and J are TRBV18 and TRBJ2-3; 10 bases align to TRBD2. CDR1 and CDR2 (germline): KGHSH, LQKENI. The CDR3 is made up of 17 amino acids. With 4 bases clipped from V and 0 bases from J, the junction kept 7 bases outside the gene matches. Here the CDR3 DNA reads TGTGCCAGCTCACGTCGAACTAGCGGGGAAAGCACAGATACGCAGTATTTT. Its translation: CASSRRTSGESTDTQYF.

This clonotype came up many times. The chain joins TRBV7-6 to TRBJ2-1; D may be TRBD2 (5 bases). This CDR3 is 16 amino acids long. Trimming cost V 3 bases and J 6 bases, with 18 bases left between them. Germline V gene sequence: CDR1 SGHVS, CDR2 FNYEAQ. DNA for the CDR3: TGTGCCAGCAGCTTTCTGTTTCGAGGGAAGGGCAATGAGCAGTTCTTC. It codes for CASSFLFRGKGNEQFF.

This clonotype has only a few counts. This clone may be a read error of a much larger clone one base away. This chain connects TRBV12-2 to TRBJ2-7. TRBV12-2 is termed a pseudogene. There are 14 residues in the CDR3. CDR3 bases: TGTACAAGTCGCTTAGCGGCGCATATCTACGAGCAGTACTTC. Its translation: CTSRLAAHIYEQYF.

This clonotype was picked up many times. This chain joins TRBV3-1 and TRBJ1-6; D not certain. This CDR3 comprises 14 residues. With 5 bases removed from V and 0 bases from J, the gap between germline ends came to 5 bases. Germline loops: CDR1 LGHDT, CDR2 YNNKEL (reference sequence). CDR3: CASSAGSYNSPLHF. The CDR3 DNA follows: TGTGCCAGCAGCGCGGGCTCCTATAATTCACCCCTCCACTTT.

The V call is TRBV20-1, the J call TRBJ2-3; D not certain. The CDR3 sequence is 11 residues long. Per the germline V gene, CDR1 is DFQATT and CDR2 is SNEGSKA (reference sequence). The V end lost 6 bases, the J end lost 6 bases, and 10 bases lay between the germline ends. The CDR3 reads CSAHSVDTQYF. CDR3 bases: TGCAGTGCACACTCGGTCGATACGCAGTATTTT.

V and J are TRBV19 and TRBJ1-3; D is possibly TRBD1 (5 bases). The V gene's germline CDR1 is LNHDA and CDR2 SQIVND (reference sequence). The V end lost 3 bases, the J end lost 1 base, and 7 bases lay between the germline ends. The CDR3 has 14 residues. The CDR3 sequence is CASSIGQSGNTIYF. In nucleotides, the CDR3 is TGTGCCAGTAGTATCGGACAATCTGGAAACACCATATATTTT.